The rows below give T cell receptor beta chains drawn from one sample of a study of cytomegalovirus exposure and HLA in healthy donors. Data came from immunoSEQ multiplex PCR; TCRdb stores just in-frame clones and leaves some out. This table holds 90,000 to 120,000 clones, roughly 70% found once. What was sequenced was PBMCs. The origin of the receptors is a man aged 40-49 years in good health and CMV-seropositive. Both conserved end residues are part of each CDR3. The D gene is left open where the match is weak. Rows give clone size only sometimes, using once, few, many, or a class for an expanded clone.

clone size: once; CDR3 length: 13; V gene: TRBV7-6; D gene: .; J gene: TRBJ2-7; CDR3 DNA: TGTGCCAGCAGCTTGAACAGGGCGTACGAGCAGTACTTC; CDR3 protein: CASSLNRAYEQYF
clone size: few; CDR3 length: 15; V gene: TRBV7-3; D gene: TRBD1; J gene: TRBJ1-2; CDR3 DNA: TGTGCCAGCAGCTTACTTCCGGGACAGGGATATGGCTACACCTTC; CDR3 protein: CASSLLPGQGYGYTF
clone size: .; CDR3 length: 13; V gene: TRBV10-1; D gene: .; J gene: TRBJ1-2; CDR3 DNA: TGCGCCAGCAGTGAGTCACGAGACTATGGCTACACCTTC; CDR3 protein: CASSESRDYGYTF
clone size: .; CDR3 length: 14; V gene: TRBV7-3; D gene: .; J gene: TRBJ2-2; CDR3 DNA: TGTGCCAGCAGCCCACGACTAGTTTCCGGGGAGCTGTTTTTT; CDR3 protein: CASSPRLVSGELFF
clone size: .; CDR3 length: 17; V gene: TRBV19; D gene: TRBD1; J gene: TRBJ1-2; CDR3 DNA: TGTGCCAGTAGTTTCGACCGGACAGGAGGATTGAACTATGGCTACACCTTC; CDR3 protein: CASSFDRTGGLNYGYTF
clone size: .; CDR3 length: 16; V gene: TRBV19; D gene: TRBD2; J gene: TRBJ2-1; CDR3 DNA: TGTGCCAGTAGTATATCAGGGACTAGCGCATACAATGAGCAGTTCTTC; CDR3 protein: CASSISGTSAYNEQFF
clone size: .; CDR3 length: 14; V gene: TRBV6-1; D gene: TRBD2; J gene: TRBJ2-2; CDR3 DNA: TGTGCCAGCAGTGCGGGGGGTTGGACCGGGGAGCTGTTTTTT; CDR3 protein: CASSAGGWTGELFF
clone size: .; CDR3 length: 14; V gene: TRBV27; D gene: .; J gene: TRBJ1-2; CDR3 DNA: TGTGCCAGCAGTTTTTCAGGGATTCGTTATGGCTACACCTTC; CDR3 protein: CASSFSGIRYGYTF
clone size: .; CDR3 length: 12; V gene: TRBV5-1; D gene: TRBD2; J gene: TRBJ2-7; CDR3 DNA: TGCGCCAGCAGATACACTAGCGACGAGCAGTACTTC; CDR3 protein: CASRYTSDEQYF
clone size: .; CDR3 length: 14; V gene: TRBV27; D gene: .; J gene: TRBJ2-1; CDR3 DNA: TGTGCCAGCACCGTAGGGGGGGGTTACAATGAGCAGTTCTTC; CDR3 protein: CASTVGGGYNEQFF
clone size: .; CDR3 length: 15; V gene: TRBV28; D gene: TRBD1; J gene: TRBJ1-1; CDR3 DNA: TGTGCCAGCAGGTCTTCGGGACAGGGGAAGACTGAAGCTTTCTTT; CDR3 protein: CASRSSGQGKTEAFF
clone size: .; CDR3 length: 13; V gene: TRBV5-1; D gene: .; J gene: TRBJ1-2; CDR3 DNA: TGCGCCAGCAGCCTCGAGGGGGACTATGGCTACACCTTC; CDR3 protein: CASSLEGDYGYTF
clone size: .; CDR3 length: 19; V gene: TRBV2; D gene: TRBD2; J gene: TRBJ2-1; CDR3 DNA: TGTGCCAGCAGTGAGGGACTAGCGCCAGACCTGAGCTCCTACAATGAGCAGTTCTTC; CDR3 protein: CASSEGLAPDLSSYNEQFF
clone size: few; CDR3 length: 14; V gene: TRBV7-2; D gene: TRBD1; J gene: TRBJ2-7; CDR3 DNA: TGTGCCAGCAGCATTGGACAGGGGACCTACGAGCAGTACTTC; CDR3 protein: CASSIGQGTYEQYF
clone size: few; CDR3 length: 12; V gene: TRBV6-1; D gene: .; J gene: TRBJ2-5; CDR3 DNA: TGTGCCAGCAGTGAAGAGGGAGTGACCCAGTACTTC; CDR3 protein: CASSEEGVTQYF
clone size: .; CDR3 length: 17; V gene: TRBV13; D gene: .; J gene: TRBJ2-5; CDR3 DNA: TGTGCCAGCAGCAAACTCTCGGACAGAGCCTACCAAGAGACCCAGTACTTC; CDR3 protein: CASSKLSDRAYQETQYF
clone size: .; CDR3 length: 14; V gene: TRBV6-5; D gene: TRBD1; J gene: TRBJ1-1; CDR3 DNA: TGTGCCAGCAGTTACATGGACAGGGGGACTGAAGCTTTCTTT; CDR3 protein: CASSYMDRGTEAFF
clone size: .; CDR3 length: 12; V gene: TRBV30; D gene: .; J gene: TRBJ2-1; CDR3 DNA: TGTGCCCGGACGACCAGAGGGAATGAGCAGTTCTTC; CDR3 protein: CARTTRGNEQFF
clone size: .; CDR3 length: 13; V gene: TRBV9; D gene: .; J gene: TRBJ2-3; CDR3 DNA: TGTGCCAGCAGCGTAGAGGGGGCAGATACGCAGTATTTT; CDR3 protein: CASSVEGADTQYF
clone size: .; CDR3 length: 16; V gene: TRBV5-1; D gene: TRBD2; J gene: TRBJ2-1; CDR3 DNA: TGCGCCAGTTACCTGTCTAGCGGGAGCTCCTACAATGAGCAGTTCTTC; CDR3 protein: CASYLSSGSSYNEQFF
clone size: .; CDR3 length: 12; V gene: TRBV10-1; D gene: TRBD1; J gene: TRBJ2-7; CDR3 DNA: TGCGCCAGCAGTGAATCAGGGGGCGAGCAGTACTTC; CDR3 protein: CASSESGGEQYF
clone size: .; CDR3 length: 14; V gene: TRBV28; D gene: TRBD2; J gene: TRBJ2-2; CDR3 DNA: TGTGCCAGCAGCCCGGGACTACTAGGCGGGGAGCTGTTTTTT; CDR3 protein: CASSPGLLGGELFF
clone size: .; CDR3 length: 13; V gene: TRBV5-1; D gene: .; J gene: TRBJ1-1; CDR3 DNA: TGCGCCAGCAGCTTGACCGGAGACACTGAAGCTTTCTTT; CDR3 protein: CASSLTGDTEAFF
clone size: .; CDR3 length: 16; V gene: TRBV13; D gene: .; J gene: TRBJ1-1; CDR3 DNA: TGTGCCAGCAGCTTAGGCATCGGCGGGGGGTGGACTGAAGCTTTCTTT; CDR3 protein: CASSLGIGGGWTEAFF
clone size: .; CDR3 length: 15; V gene: TRBV30; D gene: .; J gene: TRBJ2-1; CDR3 DNA: TGTGCCTGGGACCTCCGGGGGAGCTCCTACAATGAGCAGTTCTTC; CDR3 protein: CAWDLRGSSYNEQFF
clone size: few; CDR3 length: 13; V gene: TRBV4-1; D gene: .; J gene: TRBJ2-3; CDR3 DNA: TGCGCCAGCAGCCCGAGCTGGGAGGATACGCAGTATTTT; CDR3 protein: CASSPSWEDTQYF
clone size: .; CDR3 length: 17; V gene: TRBV5-1; D gene: TRBD1; J gene: TRBJ1-2; CDR3 DNA: TGCGCCAGCAGCTTGGCGGGACAGGGGAGCCCTTGGGGAGGCTACACCTTC; CDR3 protein: CASSLAGQGSPWGGYTF
clone size: .; CDR3 length: 15; V gene: TRBV7-8; D gene: TRBD2; J gene: TRBJ2-1; CDR3 DNA: TGTGCCAGCAACGCACGCGGACTAGCGGGCAATGAGCAGTTCTTC; CDR3 protein: CASNARGLAGNEQFF